Following are 22 T cell receptor beta chains from one sample sequenced in a study of blood T cell repertoires in COVID-19. The protocol was immunoSEQ multiplex PCR, while the TCRdb copy is restricted to in-frame clones and leaves out a portion. The table includes 120,000 or so clones, over 75% detected once. Sequenced input: peripheral blood. The source of these receptors is a woman aged 70-85 years with acute or convalescent COVID-19.

The genes are TRBV7-2 and TRBJ2-3, with 9 bases identical to TRBD2. Germline CDR1 is SGHTA and CDR2 is FQGNSA. The ends lost 2 bases at V and 4 bases at J; junction bases unmatched: 7. The CDR3 has 16 residues. CDR3 nucleotides: TGTGCCAGCAGCTTATGGGGCGGGGGGGCGGCAGATACGCAGTATTTT. The encoded protein is CASSLWGGGAADTQYF.

V is TRBV15 and J is TRBJ2-2; TRBD1 matches at 11 bases. Germline assignment: CDR1 LNHNV and CDR2 YYDKDF (reference sequence). The CDR3 spans 16 residues. V was clipped by 7 bases and J by 5 bases; unmatched bases: 9. The chain's CDR3 is CATTRTGGLGTGELFF. CDR3 nucleotides: TGTGCCACCACCCGGACAGGGGGCCTCGGGACCGGGGAGCTGTTTTTT.

The rearrangement links TRBV9 to TRBJ1-6, with 9 bases that match TRBD1. Germline V lookup: CDR1 SGDLS, CDR2 YYNGEE. This CDR3 comprises 14 residues. V gave up 3 bases and J gave up 7 bases; unmatched junction bases: 2. CDR3 DNA sequence: TGTGCCAGCAGCGGAGGACAGGGGAATTCACCCCTCCACTTT. Amino acid sequence: CASSGGQGNSPLHF.

This clone came up a few times. The chain has TRBV19 and TRBJ1-6; D not certain. The V and J ends lost 6 bases and 9 bases respectively, with 21 bases between them. Germline loops: CDR1 LNHDA, CDR2 SQIVND (reference sequence). The CDR3 consists of 16 residues. The CDR3 loop is CASSNTPNLVGSPLHF. The CDR3 coding sequence is TGTGCCAGTAGCAACACACCTAATCTAGTCGGTTCACCCCTCCACTTT.

This rearrangement joins TRBV11-3 to TRBJ2-3; 10 bases map to TRBD1. V trimming: 5 bases; J trimming: 4 bases; junction bases outside the gene matches: 6. Germline-derived CDR1 and CDR2 are SGHNT and YENEEA. The CDR3 extends over 15 amino acids. The DNA for the CDR3 is TGTGCCAGCAGCACGGGACAGGGGAACGCAGATACGCAGTATTTT. It codes for CASSTGQGNADTQYF. The full variable domain, completed using reference TRBV11-3 and TRBJ2-3, is EAGVVQSPRYKIIEKKQPVAFWCNPISGHNTLYWYLQNLGQGPELLIRYENEEAVDDSQLPKDRFSAERLKGVDSTLKIQPAELGDSAVYLCASSTGQGNADTQYFGPGTRLTVL.

The chain is built from TRBV11-2 and TRBJ2-1; D unresolved. V was pared by 7 bases and J by 2 bases, with 6 bases between. The CDR3 loop spans 12 amino acids. Germline V lookup: CDR1 SGHAT, CDR2 FQNNGV. CDR3 sequence (DNA): TGTGCCAGCAAACAGACCTACAATGAGCAGTTCTTC. Amino acid sequence: CASKQTYNEQFF. The whole variable domain, filled in from reference TRBV11-2 and TRBJ2-1, reads EAGVAQSPRYKIIEKRQSVAFWCNPISGHATLYWYQQILGQGPKLLIQFQNNGVVDDSQLPKDRFSAERLKGVDSTLKIQPAKLEDSAVYLCASKQTYNEQFFGPGTRLTVL.

The chain carries TRBV11-3 and TRBJ1-1; possible D gene TRBD1, 6 bases. The CDR3 is 13 amino acids. Germline values: CDR1 SGHNT, CDR2 YENEEA. The V end was cut by 4 bases, the J end by 2 bases, with 8 bases between. In DNA form, the CDR3 reads TGTGCCAGCAGCTCGGGACACAACACTGAAGCTTTCTTT. The encoded protein is CASSSGHNTEAFF.

The V call is TRBV12-2, the J call TRBJ1-5. TRBV12-2 has pseudogene status. The CDR3 length is 17 residues. The CDR3 region is CASRFDWLRAIVIPQHF. CDR3 in DNA: TGTGCAAGTCGCTTCGATTGGCTGAGGGCAATCGTGATACCCCAGCATTTT.

The V and J genes are TRBV18 and TRBJ1-1; no reliable D call. Trimming cost V 2 bases and J 0 bases, with 4 bases left between them. Germline CDR1 is KGHSH and CDR2 is LQKENI. The CDR3 length is 13 residues. The CDR3 sequence: CASSPEMNTEAFF. CDR3 nucleotides: TGTGCCAGCTCACCAGAGATGAACACTGAAGCTTTCTTT.

This chain joins TRBV5-1 and TRBJ2-5, with TRBD1 matching over 7 bases. Trimming cost V 0 bases and J 4 bases; bases outside gene matches: 3. CDR3 size: 14 residues. Looked up from germline, CDR1 is SGHRS and CDR2 is YFSETQ. CDR3 nucleotides: TGCGCCAGCAGCTTGGGACAGGGTCGAGAGACCCAGTACTTC. It is translated as CASSLGQGRETQYF.

The gene calls are TRBV5-6 and TRBJ1-4; D not resolved. The CDR3 has 15 amino acids. V shed 6 bases and J shed 0 bases, with 12 bases lying between them. Germline V lookup: CDR1 SGHDT, CDR2 YYEEEE. The CDR3 spells CASNRRLTTNEKLFF. CDR3 nucleotide sequence: TGTGCCAGCAACCGGAGATTGACAACTAATGAAAAACTGTTTTTT.

The CDR3 region is CASSLGGSIIMNTEAFF. The CDR3 DNA reads TGTGCCAGCAGCTTGGGAGGGAGTATCATCATGAACACTGAAGCTTTCTTT. This rearrangement joins TRBV7-9 to TRBJ1-1; no reliable D call. The CDR3 runs to 17 residues. From germline, CDR1 is SEHNR and CDR2 FQNEAQ (reference sequence). Between the trimmed V and J ends, which lost 3 bases and 0 bases, there was a span of 17 bases.

This clone was observed a handful of times. The chain has TRBV7-9 and TRBJ2-7, with a possible D match to TRBD1 (6 bases). The V end was cut by 2 bases, the J end by 4 bases, with 12 bases between. The CDR3 covers 14 residues. The V gene's germline CDR1 is SEHNR and CDR2 FQNEAQ (reference sequence). CDR3 in DNA: TGTGCCAGCAGCTTAAATAGGGGGAGTTACGAGCAGTACTTC. Protein: CASSLNRGSYEQYF.

The chain joins TRBV6-5 to TRBJ1-2, with TRBD1 as a possible D gene (6 bases). In germline, CDR1 is MNHEY, CDR2 SVGAGI. The CDR3 covers 15 residues. The V gene lost 0 bases and the J gene lost 8 bases, with 16 bases spanning the gap. CDR3 coding DNA: TGTGCCAGCAGTTACTCGAATCAAGGGGGTGACGGCTACACCTTC. Protein product: CASSYSNQGGDGYTF.

The CDR3 DNA is TGCAGCGTTGAAAAACAGGGGGGAGGGCAGACCCAGTACTTC. It specifies CSVEKQGGGQTQYF. This chain links TRBV29-1 with TRBJ2-5; D perhaps matches TRBD1 (8 bases). Trimming removed 2 bases at V and 6 bases at J, with 16 bases between. CDR1 and CDR2 (germline): SQVTM, ANQGSEA. This CDR3 is 14 amino acids long.

J is TRBJ1-5 and V is TRBV7-8; D gene uncertain. This CDR3 has 14 residues. With 5 bases removed from V and 5 bases from J, the gap between germline ends came to 13 bases. The germline CDR1 and CDR2 sequences are SGHVS and FQNEAQ. The CDR3 DNA reads as TGTGCCAGCAGCCCAAACGAGGTGGATCAGCCCCAGCATTTT. It is translated as CASSPNEVDQPQHF.

This chain links TRBV2 with TRBJ1-4; tentatively, D is TRBD1 (6 bases). The CDR3 has 15 residues. V lost 9 bases and J lost 3, with 17 bases in between. Germline assignment: CDR1 SNHLY and CDR2 FYNNEI. The CDR3 DNA sequence: TGTGCCAGTGTCCGACAGGCCGCGGCTAATGAAAAACTGTTTTTT. This sequence encodes CASVRQAAANEKLFF.

The CDR3 loop reads CATSPRKTGQAREAATNEKLFF. The CDR3 DNA is TGTGCCACCAGCCCAAGGAAAACCGGACAGGCCAGGGAGGCTGCAACTAATGAAAAACTGTTTTTT. The chain employs TRBV15 and TRBJ1-4; TRBD1 agrees at 7 bases. CDR3 length: 22 amino acids. V lost 5 bases and J lost 0; bases outside the gene matches: 24. Germline loops: CDR1 LNHNV, CDR2 YYDKDF (reference sequence).

The rearrangement links TRBV30 to TRBJ1-6; D unclear. V was trimmed by 6 bases and J by 7 bases, leaving 22 bases between them. This CDR3 is 16 amino acids long. Germline V gene lookup returns CDR1 GTSNPN and CDR2 SVGIG (reference sequence). CDR3 in amino acids: CACKPYTAGINSPLHF. The CDR3 region has the DNA TGTGCCTGCAAGCCTTACACGGCGGGCATAAATTCACCCCTCCACTTT.

The rearrangement links TRBV5-4 to TRBJ2-3; tentative D call: TRBD1 (5 bases). The CDR3 totals 16 residues. The V gene lost 4 bases and the J gene lost 4 bases, with 19 bases spanning the gap. Germline CDR1 reads SGHNT; CDR2 reads YYREEE (reference sequence). CDR3 DNA sequence: TGTGCCAGCAGCCGAGGATCTGGGGCTCAGTCAGATACGCAGTATTTT. Translation gives CASSRGSGAQSDTQYF. Based on the CDR3 plus reference TRBV5-4 and TRBJ2-3, the full variable domain is ETGVTQSPTHLIKTRGQQVTLRCSSQSGHNTVSWYQQALGQGPQFIFQYYREEENGRGNFPPRFSGLQFPNYSSELNVNALELDDSALYLCASSRGSGAQSDTQYFGPGTRLTVL.

In this sample, this clone turned up once. The chain couples TRBV5-1 to TRBJ1-2; tentative D call: TRBD1 (6 bases). CDR3 size: 14 residues. With 3 bases removed from V and 2 bases from J, the gap between germline ends came to 11 bases. Per the germline V gene, CDR1 is SGHRS and CDR2 is YFSETQ. CDR3 nucleotide sequence: TGCGCCAGCAGCTCAGGGGACGGGAACTATGGCTACACCTTC. Protein product: CASSSGDGNYGYTF. Using reference TRBV5-1 and TRBJ1-2 for the parts outside the CDR3, the full variable domain is KAGVTQTPRYLIKTRGQQVTLSCSPISGHRSVSWYQQTPGQGLQFLFEYFSETQRNKGNFPGRFSGRQFSNSRSEMNVSTLELGDSALYLCASSSGDGNYGYTFGSGTRLTVV.

This clone appeared once. The J gene is TRBJ1-2, the V gene TRBV5-1; 10 nucleotides agree with TRBD1. The CDR3 length is 14 residues. Germline V gene data show CDR1 as SGHRS and CDR2 as YFSETQ. Trimming removed 5 bases from V and 6 bases from J; junction bases left unmatched: 7. CDR3 in DNA: TGCGCCAGCAGTTCGGGACAGGGGTTTGATGGCTACACCTTC. Translated, it gives CASSSGQGFDGYTF.